The 30 T cell receptor beta chains below all came from one sample that was sequenced in a study of identical twins. TCRdb fed the 5' RACE reads into MiXCR, producing one record per CDR3 protein. The table shows fewer than 550,000 distinct CDR3 sequences, with roughly 15% occurring only once. This same sample was also taken into another study, of yellow fever vaccine responses in identical twins.

The specimen was CD4+ T cells sorted from blood. Every receptor here comes from a woman between 18 and 29 years old in good health.

The chain carries TRBV28 and TRBJ2-1; 11 positions agree with TRBD2. V was clipped by 2 bases and J by 2 bases; unmatched bases: 8. Per the germline V gene, CDR1 is MDHEN and CDR2 is SYDVKM. The CDR3 has 18 residues. CDR3 residues: CASSLQGALAGAYNEQFF. CDR3 in DNA: TGTGCCAGCAGTTTACAGGGGGCACTAGCGGGAGCCTACAATGAGCAGTTCTTC.

This clonotype was counted a few times. The chain recombines TRBV7-3 with TRBJ2-1, with 10 nucleotides matching TRBD2. Germline V gene lookup returns CDR1 SGHTA and CDR2 FQGTGA. The CDR3 has 15 amino acids. J was trimmed by 9 bases and V by 1 base; bases with no gene match: 6. The CDR3 DNA is TGTGCCAGCAGCTTAAAAGCGGGAGGGCCTAGTGAGCAGTTCTTC. As protein: CASSLKAGGPSEQFF.

There are a few counts of this clonotype. The chain has TRBV5-1 and TRBJ2-7, with 7 positions matching TRBD1. The CDR3 runs 18 residues. Trimming took 4 bases from V and 2 from J; bases not matched to a gene: 18. The V gene's germline CDR1 is SGHRS and CDR2 YFSETQ. CDR3 region: CASSPDRLGSLHTYEQYV. The CDR3 nucleotides read TGCGCCAGCAGCCCGGACAGGCTAGGATCGCTTCATACCTACGAGCAGTACGTC.

There are a few counts of this clonotype. The gene calls are TRBV20-1 and TRBJ2-1; 9 positions match TRBD1. Trimming at V came to 2 bases and at J to 3 bases, leaving 8 bases not matched to a gene. Germline V lookup: CDR1 DFQATT, CDR2 SNEGSKA (reference sequence). This CDR3 contains 16 residues. The CDR3 region is CSARSTGGAFYNEQFF. For the CDR3, the DNA is TGCAGTGCTAGAAGTACAGGGGGCGCTTTCTACAATGAGCAGTTCTTC.

This clonotype was observed a few times. This chain links TRBV12-3 or TRBV12-4 with TRBJ2-4; 8 bases are a match to TRBD1. The CDR3 runs to 14 residues. J was trimmed by 6 bases and V by 6 bases; bases with no gene match: 7. The CDR3, as DNA: TGTGCCAGCAGGCCAACGACAGGGGTAAACATTCAGTACTTC. Its translation: CASRPTTGVNIQYF.

The V call is TRBV20-1, the J call TRBJ1-2, with 7 bases matching TRBD1. The CDR3 runs 14 residues. Germline loops: CDR1 DFQATT, CDR2 SNEGSKA (reference sequence). Unmatched junction bases numbered 7, after V lost 3 bases and J lost 3 bases. CDR3 bases: TGCAGTGCTAGGGGAGACAGGGACTACTATGGCTACACCTTC. Translated: CSARGDRDYYGYTF.

This clonotype was counted only a few times. V and J are TRBV29-1 and TRBJ1-1; TRBD1 agrees at 9 bases. The CDR3 has 13 amino acids. Germline loops: CDR1 SQVTM, CDR2 ANQGSEA. The ends lost 7 bases at V and 1 base at J; junction bases unmatched: 4. The CDR3 here is CSAATGGNTEAFF. CDR3 sequence (DNA): TGCAGCGCTGCGACAGGGGGGAACACTGAAGCTTTCTTT.

The sample holds a few counts of this clonotype. The chain carries TRBV5-1 and TRBJ2-3, with 15 positions matching TRBD2. Unmatched junction bases numbered 5, after V lost 0 bases and J lost 6 bases. CDR3 length equals 17 residues. Per germline, CDR1 SGHRS and CDR2 YFSETQ. This chain's CDR3 is CASSLEGLAGGHDTQYF. In nucleotides, the CDR3 is TGCGCCAGCAGCTTGGAGGGACTAGCGGGAGGTCATGATACGCAGTATTTT.

The table lists this clonotype with a few counts. The rearrangement uses TRBV12-3 or TRBV12-4 and TRBJ1-2; the D gene is possibly TRBD1 (6 bases). The CDR3 has 13 residues. V was pared by 4 bases and J by 4 bases, with 10 bases between. As DNA, the CDR3 is TGTGCCAGCAGTTCAGGGGTTGGCTATGGCTACACCTTC. Translating it yields CASSSGVGYGYTF.

In this sample, this clonotype turned up a few times. The J gene is TRBJ2-7, the V gene TRBV5-1, with 15 bases fitting TRBD2. Germline V gives CDR1 SGHRS, CDR2 YFSETQ. The CDR3 covers 17 residues. Germline trimming cut 5 bases from V and 0 bases from J; bases unmatched to any gene: 6. The CDR3 here is CASRRTSGRESSYEQYF. The CDR3 DNA reads TGCGCCAGCAGACGGACTAGCGGGAGGGAAAGCTCCTACGAGCAGTACTTC.

The DNA for the CDR3 is TGTGCCAGCACTAGCGGGCGATTTGAGAAGCAGTTCTTC. Amino acid sequence: CASTSGRFEKQFF. The gene calls are TRBV2 and TRBJ2-1, with 8 nucleotides matching TRBD2. CDR3 length: 13 amino acids. From germline, CDR1 is SNHLY and CDR2 FYNNEI. V shed 7 bases and J 11 bases; nucleotides not matched to a gene: 10.

The V gene is TRBV5-1, the J gene TRBJ2-2; D is perhaps TRBD1 (5 bases). Trimming removed 0 bases from V and 5 bases from J, with 11 bases in between. The CDR3 consists of 15 residues. From germline, CDR1 is SGHRS and CDR2 YFSETQ. The CDR3 coding sequence is TGCGCCAGCAGCTTGGCCGTGACAGATACCGGGGAGCTGTTTTTT. Translated: CASSLAVTDTGELFF.

This clonotype was counted between two and nine times. The J gene is TRBJ2-1, the V gene TRBV19; 7 positions match TRBD1. Germline V gives CDR1 LNHDA, CDR2 SQIVND (reference sequence). V lost 5 bases to trimming and J lost 2 bases; unmatched junction nucleotides: 3. This CDR3 spans 14 amino acids. CDR3 protein: CASSWDSTYNEQFF. The CDR3 bases are TGTGCCAGTAGTTGGGACAGCACCTACAATGAGCAGTTCTTC.

This clonotype has just a few counts. V is TRBV12-3 or TRBV12-4 and J is TRBJ2-7; 7 bases fit TRBD2. The CDR3 has 16 residues. Trimming took 6 bases from V and 3 from J; bases not matched to a gene: 14. CDR3 DNA: TGTGCCAGCAGCACCCATCTGGGGGGGAGTTTCTACGAGCAGTACTTC. Amino acids: CASSTHLGGSFYEQYF.

The CDR3 spells CATKEAFF. DNA of the CDR3: TGTGCCACTAAAGAAGCTTTCTTT. The chain couples TRBV19 to TRBJ1-1; D ambiguous. CDR3 length: 8 amino acids. V dropped 10 bases and J dropped 8 bases, with 5 bases sitting between them. Germline-derived CDR1 and CDR2 are LNHDA and SQIVND (reference sequence).

In its sample, this clonotype was seen many times. The chain employs TRBV5-1 and TRBJ2-1, with 10 nucleotides matching TRBD1. This CDR3 comprises 16 residues. Germline V gene data show CDR1 as SGHRS and CDR2 as YFSETQ. With 0 bases clipped from V and 3 bases from J, the junction kept 3 bases outside the gene matches. This CDR3 is CASSLEGQGFYNEQFF. The CDR3 region has the DNA TGCGCCAGCAGCTTGGAGGGACAGGGGTTCTACAATGAGCAGTTCTTC. Variable domain in full (rest from reference TRBV5-1 and TRBJ2-1): KAGVTQTPRYLIKTRGQQVTLSCSPISGHRSVSWYQQTPGQGLQFLFEYFSETQRNKGNFPGRFSGRQFSNSRSEMNVSTLELGDSALYLCASSLEGQGFYNEQFFGPGTRLTVL.

This clonotype has only one observation. The J gene is TRBJ1-4, the V gene TRBV19; no firm D call. With 0 bases removed from V and 5 bases from J, the gap between germline ends came to 7 bases. The V gene's germline CDR1 is LNHDA and CDR2 SQIVND (reference sequence). This CDR3 is built from 14 residues. The chain's CDR3 is CASSIDVLNEKLFF. DNA of the CDR3: TGTGCCAGTAGTATAGACGTCCTAAATGAAAAACTGTTTTTT. Full variable domain (remainder filled in from reference TRBV19 and TRBJ1-4): DGGITQSPKYLFRKEGQNVTLSCEQNLNHDAMYWYRQDPGQGLRLIYYSQIVNDFQKGDIAEGYSVSREKKESFPLTVTSAQKNPTAFYLCASSIDVLNEKLFFGSGTQLSVL.

This clonotype was detected many times. The V gene is TRBV12-3 or TRBV12-4, the J gene TRBJ1-4, with D perhaps TRBD1 (6 bases). This CDR3 has 14 amino acids. Trimming shortened V by 5 bases and J by 5 bases, and 12 bases separated the two germline ends. The CDR3 sequence: CASSTTGGNEKLFF. CDR3 nucleotide sequence: TGTGCCAGCAGTACGACAGGTGGAAATGAAAAACTGTTTTTT.

This clonotype was found many times. The chain combines TRBV12-3 or TRBV12-4 with TRBJ2-1; D gene uncertain. The CDR3 is 12 residues long. Deletions cut 7 bases from V and 6 bases from J, with 10 bases between. As DNA, the CDR3 is TGTGCCAGCAAGCCGGAATTCAATGAGCAGTTCTTC. Translation gives CASKPEFNEQFF.

A few counts support this clonotype. The CDR3 protein is CAISDLAAQGDHEQYF. The CDR3 coding sequence is TGTGCCATCAGTGACCTGGCCGCACAGGGAGACCACGAGCAGTACTTC. The V and J genes are TRBV10-3 and TRBJ2-7, with D perhaps matching TRBD1 (6 bases). V was shortened by 3 bases and J by 5 bases, with 20 bases between the two germline ends. The CDR3 consists of 16 residues. Germline V lookup: CDR1 ENHRY, CDR2 SYGVKD.

This clonotype appeared a few times. The V and J genes are TRBV5-6 and TRBJ1-1; D might be TRBD1 (5 bases). This CDR3 region has 14 residues. Germline CDR1 SGHDT, CDR2 YYEEEE. Trimming left V 3 bases short and J 0 bases short, with 9 bases between. The CDR3 coding sequence is TGTGCCAGCAGCTGGATGACAGTGAACACTGAAGCTTTCTTT. Its protein product is CASSWMTVNTEAFF.

This clonotype was counted only a few times. V and J are TRBV5-1 and TRBJ2-5; 8 bases fit TRBD2. The CDR3 length is 14 residues. Germline assignment: CDR1 SGHRS and CDR2 YFSETQ. The V gene end was trimmed by 4 bases and the J gene end by 5 bases; junction bases not matched to a gene: 7. As DNA, the CDR3 is TGCGCCAGCAGCACGGGACTAGATGTCGAGACCCAGTACTTC. Protein product: CASSTGLDVETQYF. Full variable domain (missing parts from reference TRBV5-1 and TRBJ2-5): KAGVTQTPRYLIKTRGQQVTLSCSPISGHRSVSWYQQTPGQGLQFLFEYFSETQRNKGNFPGRFSGRQFSNSRSEMNVSTLELGDSALYLCASSTGLDVETQYFGPGTRLLVL.

The genes are TRBV28 and TRBJ1-2; no clear D. Trimming took 7 bases from V and 2 from J, leaving 11 bases between them. The length of the CDR3 is 13 residues. CDR1 MDHEN and CDR2 SYDVKM come from the germline V gene. The CDR3 spells CASTQPANYGYTF. DNA for the CDR3: TGTGCCAGCACCCAGCCGGCAAACTATGGCTACACCTTC.

The chain uses TRBV20-1 and TRBJ2-7; TRBD2 aligns across 10 bases. Germline trimming cut 0 bases from V and 3 bases from J; bases unmatched to any gene: 5. This CDR3 has 15 residues. Germline CDR1 reads DFQATT; CDR2 reads SNEGSKA (reference sequence). The CDR3, as DNA: TGCAGTGCTAGAGATCTTCGGACTAGCGGCTACGAGCAGTACTTC. Encoded protein: CSARDLRTSGYEQYF.

This clonotype was detected only a few times. The V gene is TRBV20-1, the J gene TRBJ2-4; D tentatively reads TRBD1 or TRBD2 (5 bases each). V lost 7 bases and J 1 base, leaving 14 bases between the germline ends. The CDR3 sequence is 14 residues long. The germline V gene has CDR1 DFQATT and CDR2 SNEGSKA (reference sequence). Written as DNA, the CDR3 is TGCAGTGTCAGAGGGCAGGGTGCCAAAAACATTCAGTACTTC. Amino acid sequence: CSVRGQGAKNIQYF.

J is TRBJ1-4 and V is TRBV9; possible D gene TRBD1, 5 bases. Trimming removed 3 bases at V and 8 bases at J, with 17 bases between. Germline CDR1 SGDLS, CDR2 YYNGEE. CDR3 size: 15 residues. The CDR3 spells CASSGTGTFGEKLFF. The DNA for the CDR3 is TGTGCCAGCAGCGGGACCGGGACCTTTGGGGAAAAACTGTTTTTT.

This chain joins TRBV4-1 and TRBJ2-1; no firm D call. V dropped 3 bases and J dropped 1 base, with 13 bases sitting between them. This CDR3 spans 16 amino acids. Germline CDR1 is MGHRA and CDR2 is YSYEKL. This CDR3 is CASSQEFGRSYNEQFF. CDR3 coding DNA: TGCGCCAGCAGCCAGGAATTCGGCCGGTCCTACAATGAGCAGTTCTTC.

J is TRBJ2-1 and V is TRBV14; D not certain. Looked up from germline, CDR1 is SGHDN and CDR2 is FVKESK. The CDR3 is made up of 15 amino acids. V shed 1 base and J shed 0 bases, with 7 bases lying between them. CDR3 DNA: TGTGCCAGCAGCCAAGGGCCCCGCTCCTACAATGAGCAGTTCTTC. As protein: CASSQGPRSYNEQFF.

This clonotype has only a few counts. This chain uses TRBV5-1 with TRBJ2-6, with D perhaps TRBD2 (5 bases). This CDR3 is built from 15 residues. Trimming took off 3 bases at V and 0 bases at J, with 7 bases between the two ends. Germline-derived CDR1 and CDR2 are SGHRS and YFSETQ. CDR3 coding DNA: TGCGCCAGCAGCTGGACTTACTCTGGGGCCAACGTCCTGACTTTC. As protein: CASSWTYSGANVLTF.

The chain carries TRBV11-2 and TRBJ2-3; D is perhaps TRBD2 (5 bases). V lost 5 bases and J lost 2, with 8 bases in between. Germline CDR1 reads SGHAT; CDR2 reads FQNNGV. There are 13 residues in the CDR3. As DNA, the CDR3 is TGTGCCAGCAGCGGAGGCCTCACAGATACGCAGTATTTT. As protein: CASSGGLTDTQYF.